The rows below give T cell receptor beta chains drawn from one sample of a study of human T cells and chemical hapten exposure. TCRdb reprocessed the RACE reads with MiXCR, giving one entry per CDR3 protein. The sample holds around 340,000 distinct CDR3 sequences; about 7% are singletons and the top ten take about 8%. The starting material was whole blood, obtained in connection with sensitization to the hapten diphenylcyclopropenone (DPC). The receptors originated from a woman between 18 and 29 years old with alopecia areata. Some clones in this sample may be carry-over from other donors' samples. Each CDR3 is given with its conserved first and last residue. The D gene is left open where the match is weak. Clone size is shown for a subset of rows, as once, few, many or a class of expanded clone.

d_call | j_call | v_call | clone_size | cdr3_nt | cdr3_aa
NA | TRBJ2-5 | TRBV10-3 | few | TGTGCCATCAGGGGTGCAGGGGTCGAGACCCAGTACTTC | CAIRGAGVETQYF
NA | TRBJ1-4 | TRBV15 | few | TGTGCCACCAGCAGTGGGGCGGGCGGGGGTGAAAAACTGTTTTTT | CATSSGAGGGEKLFF
NA | TRBJ1-1 | TRBV6-5 | few | TGTGCCAGCAGTTCACGGACCCTGTACACTGAAGCTTTCTTT | CASSSRTLYTEAFF
TRBD2 | TRBJ2-3 | TRBV7-2 | many | TGTGCCAGCAGCTTATCAGCGGGGGGGGCCTATTGGGACACAGATACGCAGTATTTT | CASSLSAGGAYWDTDTQYF
TRBD2 | TRBJ2-3 | TRBV6-4 | many | TGTGCCAGCAGCAACCTAGCGGGGGGTGTAGATACGCAGTATTTT | CASSNLAGGVDTQYF
NA | TRBJ1-5 | TRBV28 | NA | TGTGCCAGCAGTTTATTGAGGGCAGGGTATGCGCCCCAGCATTTT | CASSLLRAGYAPQHF
NA | TRBJ1-1 | TRBV4-2 | many | TGTGCCAGCAGCCAAGTCGGAGGCAACACTGAAGCTTTCTTT | CASSQVGGNTEAFF
NA | TRBJ2-7 | TRBV29-1 | many | TGCAGCGTGGTCCCACAGGGCGACGAGCAGTACTTC | CSVVPQGDEQYF
NA | TRBJ1-6 | TRBV7-9 | many | TGTGCCAGCAGCTTAGGTTCGGGATCGAATTCACCCCTCCACTTT | CASSLGSGSNSPLHF
NA | TRBJ2-7 | TRBV27 | NA | TGTGCCAGCAGTTTCTTCGGGACTTCCTACGAGCAGTACTTC | CASSFFGTSYEQYF
NA | TRBJ2-1 | TRBV29-1 | many | TGCAGCGTTGATGGTGGGGGGGCCACCGGGCAGTTCTTC | CSVDGGGATGQFF
NA | TRBJ1-2 | TRBV12-3/TRBV12-4 | many | TGTGCCAGCAATCCCCGTTCTGGGCCCTATGGCTACACCTTC | CASNPRSGPYGYTF
NA | TRBJ1-5 | TRBV6-5 | few | TGTGCCAGCAGTTATGGATCGGGGCTCAATCAGCCCCAGCATTTT | CASSYGSGLNQPQHF
TRBD2 | TRBJ2-3 | TRBV28 | few | TGTGCCAGCAGTTTACTGGCGGGGGGAGGAGATACGCAGTATTTT | CASSLLAGGGDTQYF
NA | TRBJ2-7 | TRBV6-1 | NA | TGTGCCAGCAGCCCGGTTAGGGCGAGCTCCTACGAGCAGTACTTC | CASSPVRASSYEQYF
TRBD1 | TRBJ2-1 | TRBV5-5 | few | TGTGCCAGCAGCCGTAGGACAGGGAACGATGAGCAGTTCTTC | CASSRRTGNDEQFF
TRBD1 | TRBJ1-2 | TRBV11-2 | NA | TGTGCCAGCAGCTCTACGGGACAGGGCAGAAATGGCTACACCTTC | CASSSTGQGRNGYTF
NA | TRBJ2-2 | TRBV12-5 | few | TGTGCTAGTGCCCCCGGCTATTCGTGGGCCGGGGAGCTGTTTTTT | CASAPGYSWAGELFF
NA | TRBJ2-7 | TRBV28 | few | TGTGCCAGCAGTTTGGTGTCAGTGGAGGACGAGCAGTACTTC | CASSLVSVEDEQYF
NA | TRBJ2-7 | TRBV20-1 | many | TGCAGTGCTAGTGCGGGGGCTGACAACGAGCAGTACTTC | CSASAGADNEQYF
TRBD1 | TRBJ2-3 | TRBV4-1 | NA | TGCGCCAGCAGCCAAGATTCGACAGGGGCGGCAGATACGCAGTATTTT | CASSQDSTGAADTQYF
NA | TRBJ1-1 | TRBV18 | many | TGTGCCAGCTCACCGGCAGGGGCTATCTGGAACACTGAAGCTTTCTTT | CASSPAGAIWNTEAFF
NA | TRBJ1-5 | TRBV18 | NA | TGTGCCAGCTCACCACTGGCAGCCACGGCTCAGCCCCAGCATTTT | CASSPLAATAQPQHF
NA | TRBJ2-2 | TRBV7-9 | NA | TGTGCCAGCAGCTTAGGCGCCTCCCCGGGGAGCACCGGGGAGCTGTTTTTT | CASSLGASPGSTGELFF
NA | TRBJ2-7 | TRBV18 | few | TGTGCCAGCTCACCCAGGACGGCTAGCTCCTACGAGCAGTACTTC | CASSPRTASSYEQYF
TRBD1 | TRBJ1-2 | TRBV10-3 | many | TGTGCCATGGCTCCCACAGGGGGCGATGGCTACACCTTC | CAMAPTGGDGYTF
TRBD2 | TRBJ2-5 | TRBV6-5 | NA | TGTGCCAGCAGTTACTCTTGGACTAGCGGGGGTGGAGAGACCCAGTACTTC | CASSYSWTSGGGETQYF
NA | TRBJ1-3 | TRBV6-5 | few | TGTGCCAGCAGGCGGGACACCTCTGGAAACACCATATATTTT | CASRRDTSGNTIYF
TRBD1 | TRBJ2-3 | TRBV29-1 | NA | TGCAGCGTTTCACCCACCGGGACAGGAGGAGATACGCAGTATTTT | CSVSPTGTGGDTQYF
NA | TRBJ1-2 | TRBV7-2 | few | TGTGCCAGCAGCTCCTCCCGAGGGCCAGGAGCTAACTATGGCTACACCTTC | CASSSSRGPGANYGYTF
NA | TRBJ2-3 | TRBV7-9 | many | TGTGCCAGCAGCGGGGCCGGGACTAGCACAGATACGCAGTATTTT | CASSGAGTSTDTQYF
NA | TRBJ2-5 | TRBV6-5 | few | TGTGCCAGCAGACTTGGACACCTCCAAGAGACCCAGTACTTC | CASRLGHLQETQYF
NA | TRBJ1-4 | TRBV14 | few | TGTGCCAGCAGCCAAGTTCCAAGGGGGACGGCAAATGAAAAACTGTTTTTT | CASSQVPRGTANEKLFF
TRBD1 | TRBJ2-1 | TRBV18 | many | TGTGCCAGCTCACCGGGACAGGGAACCTACAATGAGCAGTTCTTC | CASSPGQGTYNEQFF
NA | TRBJ2-3 | TRBV12-3/TRBV12-4 | many | TGTGCCAGCAGCCACGGTCGAGATACGCAGTATTTT | CASSHGRDTQYF
TRBD1 | TRBJ2-7 | TRBV12-3/TRBV12-4 | NA | TGTGCCAGCAGTAGAAGGGACAGGATCGAGCAGTACTTC | CASSRRDRIEQYF
NA | TRBJ2-5 | TRBV4-2 | many | TGTGCCAGCAGCCAAGATGAAGCGCGCGAGACCCAGTACTTC | CASSQDEARETQYF